The next 16 T cell receptor beta chains were all read from a single sample in a study of blood T cell repertoires in COVID-19. Clones were read by immunoSEQ multiplex PCR, and TCRdb kept only the in-frame ones, dropping some. The sample carries approximately 82,000 clones, roughly four fifths recorded once. Sequencing was carried out using peripheral blood. The receptors derive from a man aged 45-65 years with active or convalescent COVID-19.

The J gene is TRBJ1-1, the V gene TRBV29-1; 10 bases agree with TRBD1. The ends lost 1 base at V and 5 bases at J; junction bases unmatched: 1. From germline, CDR1 is SQVTM and CDR2 ANQGSEA. The CDR3 runs to 13 residues. In DNA, the CDR3 is TGCAGCGTTGAAGGACAGGGGGCGACTGAAGCTTTCTTT. Its protein product is CSVEGQGATEAFF.

The chain combines TRBV29-1 with TRBJ2-3; 7 nucleotides agree with TRBD1. Trimming removed 5 bases from V and 10 bases from J; junction bases left unmatched: 6. Germline values: CDR1 SQVTM, CDR2 ANQGSEA. This CDR3 is 11 amino acids long. CDR3 amino acids: CSVHTGVSQYF. In nucleotides, the CDR3 is TGCAGCGTTCACACAGGGGTTTCGCAGTATTTT.

V usage is TRBV7-9 and J usage is TRBJ1-1; a possible D gene is TRBD1 (5 bases). Germline V gene data show CDR1 as SEHNR and CDR2 as FQNEAQ (reference sequence). The CDR3 spans 14 residues. Trimming removed 2 bases at V and 5 bases at J, with 12 bases between. CDR3 coding DNA: TGTGCCAGCAGCTTAAGTTCATCAGGGACTGAAGCTTTCTTT. Its protein product is CASSLSSSGTEAFF.

The rearrangement links TRBV18 to TRBJ2-3, with TRBD2 matching 11 bases. The CDR3 runs to 17 residues. The junction had 6 bases not matched to a gene; V was cut back by 2 bases and J by 2 bases. Looked up from germline, CDR1 is KGHSH and CDR2 is LQKENI. CDR3 DNA sequence: TGTGCCAGCTCACCAGGTAGACTAGCGGGGACCACAGATACGCAGTATTTT. Encoded protein: CASSPGRLAGTTDTQYF.

The V call is TRBV21-1, the J call TRBJ2-7; TRBD2 is taken as the D call from the table, unchecked against the DNA. TRBV21-1 is deemed a pseudogene. This CDR3 is 13 amino acids long. CDR3 residues: CASMGIAVHEQYF. Written as DNA, the CDR3 is TGTGCCAGCATGGGTATAGCGGTGCACGAGCAGTACTTC.

This clone was observed a single time. The chain joins TRBV6-5 to TRBJ1-3; D possibly corresponds to TRBD1 (6 bases). Germline CDR1 reads MNHEY; CDR2 reads SVGAGI. V gave up 8 bases and J gave up 3 bases, with 11 bases separating them. CDR3 length equals 13 residues. CDR3 DNA sequence: TGTGCCAGCCGCCAGGGGAGTGGAAACACCATATATTTT. The encoded protein is CASRQGSGNTIYF.

The chain uses TRBV7-2 and TRBJ2-7, with 11 bases matching TRBD1. Trimming removed 4 bases from V and 5 bases from J; junction bases left unmatched: 4. The germline CDR1 and CDR2 sequences are SGHTA and FQGNSA. The CDR3 contains 14 residues. CDR3: CASSSGTGGNEQYF. CDR3 DNA: TGTGCCAGCAGCTCCGGGACAGGGGGAAACGAGCAGTACTTC.

CDR3 DNA sequence: TGCGCCAGCAGCTCAGAATCGTCCTATAATTCACCCCTCCACTTT. This encodes CASSSESSYNSPLHF. The rearrangement links TRBV5-1 to TRBJ1-6, with D unresolved. Trimming took off 3 bases at V and 1 base at J, with 8 bases between the two ends. The germline CDR1 and CDR2 sequences are SGHRS and YFSETQ. The CDR3 totals 15 residues.

The J gene is TRBJ2-2, the V gene TRBV27; 9 nucleotides match TRBD1. CDR1 and CDR2 (germline): MNHEY, SMNVEV (reference sequence). V lost 5 bases and J lost 3; bases outside the gene matches: 1. The CDR3 has 14 amino acids. This CDR3 reads CASSTGGDTGELFF. CDR3 in DNA: TGTGCCAGCAGTACAGGGGGCGACACCGGGGAGCTGTTTTTT.

This chain connects TRBV19 to TRBJ2-5, with D perhaps matching TRBD1 (6 bases). Germline lookup yields CDR1 LNHDA and CDR2 SQIVND (reference sequence). This CDR3 is built from 17 residues. Between the trimmed V and J ends, which lost 6 bases and 1 base, there was a span of 21 bases. The CDR3 region is CASSQLQGPPTQETQYF. The CDR3 DNA sequence: TGTGCCAGTAGCCAACTACAGGGTCCCCCCACCCAAGAGACCCAGTACTTC. The variable domain in full, completed from reference TRBV19 and TRBJ2-5, reads DGGITQSPKYLFRKEGQNVTLSCEQNLNHDAMYWYRQDPGQGLRLIYYSQIVNDFQKGDIAEGYSVSREKKESFPLTVTSAQKNPTAFYLCASSQLQGPPTQETQYFGPGTRLLVL.

The chain carries TRBV10-3 and TRBJ1-5; D is uncertain. The CDR3 has 14 amino acids. The germline V gene has CDR1 ENHRY and CDR2 SYGVKD. V shed 4 bases and J shed 2 bases, with 9 bases lying between them. The CDR3: CAISGSRGNQPQHF. The CDR3 nucleotides are TGTGCCATCAGTGGGTCACGAGGCAATCAGCCCCAGCATTTT.

CDR3 sequence: CASTRDTDYNEQFF. The CDR3 DNA reads TGTGCCAGTACCAGGGACACCGATTACAATGAGCAGTTCTTC. The genes are TRBV19 and TRBJ2-1; TRBD1 is a possible D gene (6 bases). Per germline, CDR1 LNHDA and CDR2 SQIVND (reference sequence). The V and J ends lost 7 bases and 4 bases respectively, with 14 bases between them. There are 14 residues in the CDR3.

The chain couples TRBV11-2 to TRBJ2-2, with TRBD2 matching 13 bases. Germline trimming cut 5 bases from V and 1 base from J; bases unmatched to any gene: 1. The germline V gene encodes CDR1 SGHAT and CDR2 FQNNGV. CDR3 length: 16 amino acids. The CDR3 loop is CASSRTSGGNTGELFF. CDR3 sequence (DNA): TGTGCCAGCAGCCGGACTAGCGGGGGGAACACCGGGGAGCTGTTTTTT.

This rearrangement joins TRBV15 to TRBJ1-1; weak D call: TRBD1 (6 bases). The length of the CDR3 is 13 residues. V was cut by 4 bases and J by 7 bases, with 13 bases left in between. Germline V gene lookup returns CDR1 LNHNV and CDR2 YYDKDF (reference sequence). CDR3 coding DNA: TGTGCCACCAGCACCGGGGGGCGGAGTGAAGCTTTCTTT. As protein: CATSTGGRSEAFF. Variable domain in full (rest from reference TRBV15 and TRBJ1-1): DAMVIQNPRYQVTQFGKPVTLSCSQTLNHNVMYWYQQKSSQAPKLLFHYYDKDFNNEADTPDNFQSRRPNTSFCFLDIRSPGLGDTAMYLCATSTGGRSEAFFGQGTRLTVV.

V usage is TRBV5-1 and J usage is TRBJ2-5; D gene uncertain. The V and J ends lost 1 base and 4 bases respectively, with 5 bases between them. The CDR3 runs to 12 residues. Germline V gene lookup returns CDR1 SGHRS and CDR2 YFSETQ. CDR3 sequence (DNA): TGCGCCAGCAGCTTGAACGGAGAGACCCAGTACTTC. This sequence encodes CASSLNGETQYF.

The V call is TRBV10-3, the J call TRBJ1-2; no definite D call. CDR3 length: 14 residues. The ends were cut back, 0 bases at V and 3 bases at J, with 8 bases in the middle. Germline CDR1 is ENHRY and CDR2 is SYGVKD. The CDR3, as DNA: TGTGCCATCAGTGAGTCGTCGAGCTACTATGGCTACACCTTC. Its translation: CAISESSSYYGYTF.